This entry is about one T cell receptor (beta chain). Its antigen is unidentified. This sample includes further DNA sequences coding for the same CDR3. The sample is drawn from a study of cytomegalovirus exposure and HLA in healthy donors. About the study: A subsequent analysis stated that the 110 or so validation repertoires were run on the same platform as the approximately 660 first-cohort repertoires.

Study observations and caveats: The investigators catalogued some 160 TCR beta chains as cytomegalovirus-associated.

Sequencing used immunoSEQ multiplex PCR; TCRdb keeps in-frame clones, though not all of them. Seen here are 150,000 to 200,000 clones, roughly 84% observed once, and the top ten hold roughly 10%. Germline V lookup: CDR1 SGHDT, CDR2 YYEEEE. This CDR3 has 15 residues. Trimming at V came to 0 bases and at J to 5 bases, leaving 3 bases not matched to a gene. V and J are TRBV5-6 and TRBJ1-5, with TRBD1 matching over 9 bases. What was sequenced was PBMCs. The source of this sequence is a man aged 25 to 40 in good health and CMV-seropositive. CDR3 region: CASSLAGTGYQPQHF. In nucleotides, the CDR3 is TGTGCCAGCAGCTTGGCCGGGACAGGGTATCAGCCCCAGCATTTT.